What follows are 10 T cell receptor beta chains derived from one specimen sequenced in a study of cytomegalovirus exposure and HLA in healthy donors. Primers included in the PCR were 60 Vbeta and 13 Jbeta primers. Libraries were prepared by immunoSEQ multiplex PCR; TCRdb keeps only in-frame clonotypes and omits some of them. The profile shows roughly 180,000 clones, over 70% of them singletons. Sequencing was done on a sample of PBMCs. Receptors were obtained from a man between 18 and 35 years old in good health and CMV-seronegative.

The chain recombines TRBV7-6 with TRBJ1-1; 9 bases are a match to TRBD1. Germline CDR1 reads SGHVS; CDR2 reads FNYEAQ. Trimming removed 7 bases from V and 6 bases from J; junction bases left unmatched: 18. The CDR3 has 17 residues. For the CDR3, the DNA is TGTGCCAGCACTCTCGTTACAGGGGGCCTTTCTATCGCTGAAGCTTTCTTT. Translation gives CASTLVTGGLSIAEAFF.

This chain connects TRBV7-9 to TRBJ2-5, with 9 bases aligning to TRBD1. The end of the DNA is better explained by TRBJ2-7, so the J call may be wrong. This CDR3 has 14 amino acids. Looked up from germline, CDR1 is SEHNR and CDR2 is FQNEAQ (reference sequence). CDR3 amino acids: CASSLTGGVYEQYF. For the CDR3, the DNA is TGTGCCAGCAGCTTAACAGGGGGCGTTTACGAGCAGTACTTC.

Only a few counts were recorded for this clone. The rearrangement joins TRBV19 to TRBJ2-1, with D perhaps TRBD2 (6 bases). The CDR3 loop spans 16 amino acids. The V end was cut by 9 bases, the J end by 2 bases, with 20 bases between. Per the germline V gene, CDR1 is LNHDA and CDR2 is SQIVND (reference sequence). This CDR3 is CASSSFGGFAYNEQFF. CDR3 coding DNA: TGTGCCAGCAGCAGCTTTGGGGGGTTTGCCTACAATGAGCAGTTCTTC.

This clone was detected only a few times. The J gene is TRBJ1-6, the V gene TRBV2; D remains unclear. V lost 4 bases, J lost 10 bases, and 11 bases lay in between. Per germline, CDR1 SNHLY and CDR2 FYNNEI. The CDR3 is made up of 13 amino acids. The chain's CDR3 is CASSASGRSPLHF. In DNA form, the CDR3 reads TGTGCCAGCAGTGCCAGCGGGAGATCACCCCTCCACTTT.

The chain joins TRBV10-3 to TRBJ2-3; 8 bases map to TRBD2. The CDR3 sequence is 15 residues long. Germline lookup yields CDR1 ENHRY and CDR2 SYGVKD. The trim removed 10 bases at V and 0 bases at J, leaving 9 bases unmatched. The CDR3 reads CATSGSGTSTDTQYF. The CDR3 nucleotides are TGTGCCACCTCGGGTAGCGGGACTAGCACAGATACGCAGTATTTT.

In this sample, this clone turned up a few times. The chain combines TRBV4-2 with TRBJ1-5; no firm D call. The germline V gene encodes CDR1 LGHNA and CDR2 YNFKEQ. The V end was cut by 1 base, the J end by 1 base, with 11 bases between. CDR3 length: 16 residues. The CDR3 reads CASSQGEVRSNQPQHF. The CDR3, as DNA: TGTGCCAGCAGCCAAGGTGAGGTTCGAAGCAATCAGCCCCAGCATTTT.

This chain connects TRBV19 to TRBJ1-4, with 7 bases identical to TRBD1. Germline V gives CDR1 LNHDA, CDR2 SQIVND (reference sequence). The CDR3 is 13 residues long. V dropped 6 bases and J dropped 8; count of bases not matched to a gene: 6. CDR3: CASSRDRPEKLFF. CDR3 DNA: TGTGCCAGTAGCCGGGACAGACCCGAAAAACTGTTTTTT.

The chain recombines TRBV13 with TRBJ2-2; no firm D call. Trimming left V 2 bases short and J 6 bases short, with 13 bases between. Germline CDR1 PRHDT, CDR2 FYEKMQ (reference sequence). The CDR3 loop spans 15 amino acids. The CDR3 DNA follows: TGTGCCAGCAGCTTACGCGACACCGTGGCCGGGGAGCTGTTTTTT. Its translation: CASSLRDTVAGELFF.

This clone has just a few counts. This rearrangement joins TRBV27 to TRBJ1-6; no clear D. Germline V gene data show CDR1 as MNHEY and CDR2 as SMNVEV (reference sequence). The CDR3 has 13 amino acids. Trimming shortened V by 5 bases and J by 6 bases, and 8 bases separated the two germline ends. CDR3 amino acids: CASSVGSNSPLHF. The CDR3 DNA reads TGTGCCAGCAGTGTTGGGAGTAATTCACCCCTCCACTTT.

CDR3: CASSLLGGSSYEQYF. For the CDR3, the DNA is TGTGCCAGCAGCTTACTCGGCGGATCCTCCTACGAGCAGTACTTC. The gene calls are TRBV7-2 and TRBJ2-7; D not resolved. Germline V lookup: CDR1 SGHTA, CDR2 FQGNSA. This CDR3 is built from 15 residues. V was cut by 2 bases and J by 0 bases, with 11 bases left in between.